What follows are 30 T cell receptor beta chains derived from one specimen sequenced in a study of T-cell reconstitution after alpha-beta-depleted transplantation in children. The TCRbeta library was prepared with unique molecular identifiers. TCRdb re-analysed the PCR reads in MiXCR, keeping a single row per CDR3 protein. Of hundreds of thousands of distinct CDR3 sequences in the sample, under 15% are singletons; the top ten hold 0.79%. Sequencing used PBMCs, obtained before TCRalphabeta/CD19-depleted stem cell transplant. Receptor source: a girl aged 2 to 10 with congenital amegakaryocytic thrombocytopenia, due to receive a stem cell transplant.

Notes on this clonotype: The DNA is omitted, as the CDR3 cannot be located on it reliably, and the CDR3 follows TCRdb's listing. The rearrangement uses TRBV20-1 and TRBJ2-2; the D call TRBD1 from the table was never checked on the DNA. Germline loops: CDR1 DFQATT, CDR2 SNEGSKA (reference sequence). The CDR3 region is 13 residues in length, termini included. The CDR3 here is CSSGQGGTGELFF.

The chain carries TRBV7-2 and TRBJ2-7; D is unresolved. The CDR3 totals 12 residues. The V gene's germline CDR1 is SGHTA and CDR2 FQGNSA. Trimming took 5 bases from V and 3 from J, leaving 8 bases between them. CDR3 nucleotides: TGTGCCAGCAGCGGCCCCATCTACGAGCAGTACTTC. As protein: CASSGPIYEQYF.

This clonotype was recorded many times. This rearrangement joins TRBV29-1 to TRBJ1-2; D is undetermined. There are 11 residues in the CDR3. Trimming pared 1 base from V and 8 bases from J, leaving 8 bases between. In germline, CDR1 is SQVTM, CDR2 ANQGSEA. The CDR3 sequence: CSVEGIAGYTF. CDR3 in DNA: TGCAGCGTTGAAGGTATCGCCGGCTACACCTTC.

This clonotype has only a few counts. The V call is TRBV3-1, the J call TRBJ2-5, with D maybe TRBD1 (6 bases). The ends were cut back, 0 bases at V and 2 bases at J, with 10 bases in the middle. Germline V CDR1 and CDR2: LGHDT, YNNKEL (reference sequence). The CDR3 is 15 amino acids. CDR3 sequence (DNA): TGTGCCAGCAGCCAAGACGGGACAAGGCAAGAGACCCAGTACTTC. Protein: CASSQDGTRQETQYF.

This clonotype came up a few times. Written as DNA, the CDR3 is TGTGCCAGCAGCCAAGGGTTCAAAGCGGTTACCTACGAGCAGTACTTC. Protein sequence: CASSQGFKAVTYEQYF. The V gene is TRBV3-1, the J gene TRBJ2-7; possible D gene TRBD2, 5 bases. Germline CDR1 is LGHDT and CDR2 is YNNKEL (reference sequence). The V gene lost 1 base and the J gene lost 2 bases, with 15 bases spanning the gap. CDR3 length: 16 residues.

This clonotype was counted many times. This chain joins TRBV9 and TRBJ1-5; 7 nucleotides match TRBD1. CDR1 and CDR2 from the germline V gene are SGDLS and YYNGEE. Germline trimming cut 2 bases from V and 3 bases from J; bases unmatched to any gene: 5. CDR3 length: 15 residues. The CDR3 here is CASSVSGGLNQPQHF. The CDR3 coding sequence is TGTGCCAGCAGCGTCTCAGGGGGACTCAATCAGCCCCAGCATTTT.

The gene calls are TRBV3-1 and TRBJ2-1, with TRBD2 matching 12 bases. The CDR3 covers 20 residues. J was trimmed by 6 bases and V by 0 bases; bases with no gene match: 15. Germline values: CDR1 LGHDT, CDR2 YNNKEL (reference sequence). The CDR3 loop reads CASSQERSPSGRARPNEQFF. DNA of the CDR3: TGTGCCAGCAGCCAAGAGAGGTCGCCTAGCGGGAGGGCCAGGCCCAATGAGCAGTTCTTC.

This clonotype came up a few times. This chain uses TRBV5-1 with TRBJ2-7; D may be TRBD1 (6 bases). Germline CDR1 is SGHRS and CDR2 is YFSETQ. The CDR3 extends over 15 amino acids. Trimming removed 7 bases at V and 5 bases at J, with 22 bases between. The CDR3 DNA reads TGCGCCAGCGGCCAGTTACAGGGTAGGAGGAACGAGCAGTACTTC. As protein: CASGQLQGRRNEQYF.

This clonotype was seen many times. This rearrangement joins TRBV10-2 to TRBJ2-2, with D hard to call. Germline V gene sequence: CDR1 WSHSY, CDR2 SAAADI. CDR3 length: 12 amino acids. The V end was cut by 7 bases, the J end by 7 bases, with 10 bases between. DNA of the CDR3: TGCGCCAGCAATAGCCTGAGCGGGGAGCTGTTTTTT. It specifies CASNSLSGELFF.

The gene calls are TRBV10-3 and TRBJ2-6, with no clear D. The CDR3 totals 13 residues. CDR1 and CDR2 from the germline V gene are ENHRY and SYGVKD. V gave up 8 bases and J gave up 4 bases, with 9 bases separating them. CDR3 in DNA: TGTGCCATCCAAGCAAGGGGGGCCAACGTCCTGACTTTC. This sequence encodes CAIQARGANVLTF.

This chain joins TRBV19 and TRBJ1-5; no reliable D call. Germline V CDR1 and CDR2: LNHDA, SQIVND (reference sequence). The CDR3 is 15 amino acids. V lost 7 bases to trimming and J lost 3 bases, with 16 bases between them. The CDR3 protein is CASKDIGVINQPQHF. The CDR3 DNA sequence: TGTGCCAGTAAGGATATTGGGGTTATCAATCAGCCCCAGCATTTT.

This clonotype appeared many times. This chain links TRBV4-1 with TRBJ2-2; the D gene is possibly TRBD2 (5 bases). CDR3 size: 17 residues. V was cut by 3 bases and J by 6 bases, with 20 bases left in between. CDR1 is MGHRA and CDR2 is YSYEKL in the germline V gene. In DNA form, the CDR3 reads TGCGCCAGCAGCCAGAAGAGGGTCGAAGTAATGGCCGGGGAGCTGTTTTTT. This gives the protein CASSQKRVEVMAGELFF.

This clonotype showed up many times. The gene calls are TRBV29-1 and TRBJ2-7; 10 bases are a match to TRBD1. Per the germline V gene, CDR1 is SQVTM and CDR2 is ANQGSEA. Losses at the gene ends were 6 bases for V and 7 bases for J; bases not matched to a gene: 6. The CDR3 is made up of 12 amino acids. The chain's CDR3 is CSVETGGYEQYF. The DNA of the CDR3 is TGCAGCGTGGAGACAGGGGGCTATGAGCAGTACTTC.

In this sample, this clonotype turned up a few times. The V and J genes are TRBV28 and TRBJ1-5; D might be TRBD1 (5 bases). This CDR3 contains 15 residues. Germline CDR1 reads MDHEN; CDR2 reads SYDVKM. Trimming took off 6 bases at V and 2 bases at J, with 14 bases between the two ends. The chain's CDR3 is CASSPTRGGNQPQHF. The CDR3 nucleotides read TGTGCCAGCAGCCCCACACGGGGGGGCAATCAGCCCCAGCATTTT.

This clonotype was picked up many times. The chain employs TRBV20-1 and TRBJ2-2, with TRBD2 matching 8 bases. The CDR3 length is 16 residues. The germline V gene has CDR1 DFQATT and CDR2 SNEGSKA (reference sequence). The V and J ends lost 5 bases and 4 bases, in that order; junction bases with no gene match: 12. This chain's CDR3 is CSAPGNTGLGTGELFF. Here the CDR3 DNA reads TGCAGTGCTCCAGGCAACACGGGACTAGGCACCGGGGAGCTGTTTTTT.

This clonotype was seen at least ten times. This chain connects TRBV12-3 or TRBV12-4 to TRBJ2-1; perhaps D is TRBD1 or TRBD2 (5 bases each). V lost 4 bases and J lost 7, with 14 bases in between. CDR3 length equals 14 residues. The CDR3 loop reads CASSSGPMGNEQFF. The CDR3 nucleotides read TGTGCCAGCAGTTCGGGACCTATGGGGAATGAGCAGTTCTTC.

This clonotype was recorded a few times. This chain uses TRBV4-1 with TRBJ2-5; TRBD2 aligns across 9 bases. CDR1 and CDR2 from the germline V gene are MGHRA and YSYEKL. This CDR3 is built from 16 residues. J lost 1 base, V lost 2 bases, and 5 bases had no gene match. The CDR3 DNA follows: TGCGCCAGCAGCCAAATAGCGGGAGTTGGCCAAGAGACCCAGTACTTC. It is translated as CASSQIAGVGQETQYF.

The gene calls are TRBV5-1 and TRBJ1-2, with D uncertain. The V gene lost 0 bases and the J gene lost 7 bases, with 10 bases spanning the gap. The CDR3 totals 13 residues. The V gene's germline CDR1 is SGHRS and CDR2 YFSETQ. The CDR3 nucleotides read TGCGCCAGCAGCTTGGAAGGTCGAACTGGCTACACCTTC. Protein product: CASSLEGRTGYTF. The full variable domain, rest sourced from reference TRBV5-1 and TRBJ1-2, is KAGVTQTPRYLIKTRGQQVTLSCSPISGHRSVSWYQQTPGQGLQFLFEYFSETQRNKGNFPGRFSGRQFSNSRSEMNVSTLELGDSALYLCASSLEGRTGYTFGSGTRLTVV.

The CDR3 here is CASSGIAEGTGELFF. In DNA, the CDR3 is TGTGCCAGCAGCGGAATAGCCGAGGGGACCGGGGAGCTGTTTTTT. This sequence joins TRBV11-2 and TRBJ2-2, with D perhaps given as TRBD1 or TRBD2 (5 bases each). V was shortened by 5 bases and J by 5 bases, with 15 bases between the two germline ends. Germline V CDR1 and CDR2: SGHAT, FQNNGV. This CDR3 region has 15 residues.

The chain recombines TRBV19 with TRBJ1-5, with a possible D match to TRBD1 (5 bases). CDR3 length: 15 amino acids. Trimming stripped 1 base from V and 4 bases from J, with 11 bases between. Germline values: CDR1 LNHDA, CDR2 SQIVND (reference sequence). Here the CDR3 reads CASSIARGINQPQHF. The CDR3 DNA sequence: TGTGCCAGTAGTATAGCAAGGGGAATAAATCAGCCCCAGCATTTT.

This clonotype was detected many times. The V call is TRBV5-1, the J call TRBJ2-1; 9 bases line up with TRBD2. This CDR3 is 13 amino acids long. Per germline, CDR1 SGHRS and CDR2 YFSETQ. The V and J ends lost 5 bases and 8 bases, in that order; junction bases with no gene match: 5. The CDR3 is CASRLAGRDEQFF. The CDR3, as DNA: TGCGCCAGCAGGCTAGCGGGAAGGGATGAGCAGTTCTTC.

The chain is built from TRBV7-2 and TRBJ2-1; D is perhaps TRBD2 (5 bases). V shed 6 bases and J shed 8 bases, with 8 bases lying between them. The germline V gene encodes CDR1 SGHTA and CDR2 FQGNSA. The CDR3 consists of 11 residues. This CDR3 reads CASRRADEQFF. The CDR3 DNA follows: TGTGCCAGCAGGCGGGCTGATGAGCAGTTCTTC.

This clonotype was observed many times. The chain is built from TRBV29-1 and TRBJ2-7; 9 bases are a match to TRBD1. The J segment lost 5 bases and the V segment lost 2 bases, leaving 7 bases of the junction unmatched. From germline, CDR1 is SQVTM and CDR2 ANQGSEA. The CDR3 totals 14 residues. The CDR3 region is CSVEPGQGHHEQYF. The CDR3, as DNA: TGCAGCGTTGAACCGGGACAGGGTCACCACGAGCAGTACTTC.

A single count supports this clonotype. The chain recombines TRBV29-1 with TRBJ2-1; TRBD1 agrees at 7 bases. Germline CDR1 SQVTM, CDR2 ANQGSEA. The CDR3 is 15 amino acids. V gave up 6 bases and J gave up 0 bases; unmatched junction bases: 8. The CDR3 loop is CSVPQGSSSYNEQFF. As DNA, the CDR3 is TGCAGCGTCCCACAGGGGTCTAGCTCCTACAATGAGCAGTTCTTC.

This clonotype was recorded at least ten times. The CDR3 loop reads CSAGTDVEAFF. DNA for the CDR3: TGCAGCGCCGGGACGGACGTTGAAGCTTTCTTT. The rearrangement links TRBV29-1 to TRBJ1-1; D perhaps matches TRBD1 (5 bases). V lost 7 bases and J lost 7, with 13 bases in between. Germline V gives CDR1 SQVTM, CDR2 ANQGSEA. The CDR3 runs 11 residues.

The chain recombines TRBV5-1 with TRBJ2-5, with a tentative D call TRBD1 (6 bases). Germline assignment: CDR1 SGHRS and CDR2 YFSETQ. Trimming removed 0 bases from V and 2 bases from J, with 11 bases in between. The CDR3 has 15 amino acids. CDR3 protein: CASSLALGHQETQYF. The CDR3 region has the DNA TGCGCCAGCAGCTTGGCCCTGGGACATCAAGAGACCCAGTACTTC.

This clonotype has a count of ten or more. CDR3 residues: CASSLGAPEAFF. The CDR3 region has the DNA TGTGCCAGCAGTTTAGGGGCTCCTGAAGCTTTCTTT. This chain links TRBV12-3 or TRBV12-4 with TRBJ1-1, with D hard to call. The CDR3 runs to 12 residues. The V end lost 1 base, the J end lost 6 bases, and 6 bases lay between the germline ends.

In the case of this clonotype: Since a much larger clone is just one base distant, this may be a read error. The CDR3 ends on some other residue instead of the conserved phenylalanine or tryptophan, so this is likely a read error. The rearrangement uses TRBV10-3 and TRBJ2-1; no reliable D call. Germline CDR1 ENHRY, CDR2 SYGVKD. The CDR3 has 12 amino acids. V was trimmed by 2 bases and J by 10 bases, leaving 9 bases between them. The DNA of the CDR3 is TGTGCCATCAGTGAGGTTGAGAGAGAGCAGTTCCTC. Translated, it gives CAISEVEREQFL.

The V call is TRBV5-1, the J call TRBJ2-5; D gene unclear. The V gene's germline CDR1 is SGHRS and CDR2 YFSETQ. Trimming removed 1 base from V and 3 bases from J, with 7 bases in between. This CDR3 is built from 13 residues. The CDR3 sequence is CASSLWSEETQYF. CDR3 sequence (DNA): TGCGCCAGCAGCTTGTGGTCCGAAGAGACCCAGTACTTC.

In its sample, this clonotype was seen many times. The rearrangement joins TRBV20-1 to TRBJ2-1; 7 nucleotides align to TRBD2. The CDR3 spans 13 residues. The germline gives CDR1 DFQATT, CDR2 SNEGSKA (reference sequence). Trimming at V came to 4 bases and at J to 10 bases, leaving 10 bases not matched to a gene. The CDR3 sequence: CSATRGVGVEQFF. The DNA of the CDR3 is TGCAGTGCTACCCGGGGGGTGGGGGTAGAGCAGTTCTTC.